This T cell receptor (beta chain) originates from a study of T cell responses to AZD1222 COVID-19 vaccine. Findings and limits, study-wide: An increase in Spike-specific TCR breadth and depth was observed after two AZD1222 doses. The donor cohort was predominantly white British with a female majority, and clonal diversity may have been underestimated. Targets within unmutated variant regions were reportedly found for nearly half of spike-specific TCRs.

The germline V and J ends were trimmed by 4 bases and 0 bases, with 13 bases remaining between them. This CDR3 comprises 15 residues. In germline, CDR1 is SGHRS, CDR2 YFSETQ. Generated by immunoSEQ multiplex PCR, the TCRdb table keeps only in-frame clones and is missing some. The sample has some 200,000 clones, under 95% seen once. For this clone: Its target is unknown.

The TCR sequence derives from an adult who received the AZD1222 COVID-19 vaccine. This specimen was peripheral blood, taken 28 days after the second AZD1222 dose. The V and J genes are TRBV5-1 and TRBJ1-1; a weak D match, TRBD1 (6 bases). The CDR3 DNA is TGCGCCAGCAGCCAGTCGACAGGCTTGAACACTGAAGCTTTCTTT. It is translated as CASSQSTGLNTEAFF.